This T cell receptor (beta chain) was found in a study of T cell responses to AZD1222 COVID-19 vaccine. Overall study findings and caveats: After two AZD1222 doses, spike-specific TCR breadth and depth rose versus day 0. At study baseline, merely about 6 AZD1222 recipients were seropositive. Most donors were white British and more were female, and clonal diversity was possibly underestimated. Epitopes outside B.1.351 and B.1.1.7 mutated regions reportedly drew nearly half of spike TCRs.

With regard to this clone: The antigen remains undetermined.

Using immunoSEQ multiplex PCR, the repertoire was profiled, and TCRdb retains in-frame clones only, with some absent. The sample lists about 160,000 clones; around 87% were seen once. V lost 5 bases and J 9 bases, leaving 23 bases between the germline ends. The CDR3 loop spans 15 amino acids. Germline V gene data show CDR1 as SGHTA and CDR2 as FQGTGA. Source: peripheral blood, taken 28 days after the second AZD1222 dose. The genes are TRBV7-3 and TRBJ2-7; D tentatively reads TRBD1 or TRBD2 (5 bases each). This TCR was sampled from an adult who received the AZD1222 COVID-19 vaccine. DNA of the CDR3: TGTGCCAGCAGCGAGTCACCGGGACCTCCTCTTAGGCAGTACTTC. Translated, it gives CASSESPGPPLRQYF.